Below, one TCR beta chain is given with its context. Its antigen is currently unknown. At one boundary the junction diverges from the germline segment, which might be a read error. This record belongs to a study of tumor and adjacent non-tumor tissue in lung cancer. Study background: Patients were aged roughly 30 to 76, fewer than twelve men and a handful of women, stage I to III. Study results and caveats: Top 100 clones took a larger repertoire share in normal lung.

TCRbeta libraries were built with three rounds of nested PCR, modified from ARM-PCR. TCRdb re-derived calls from the multiplex PCR reads in MiXCR, one entry per CDR3 protein. The sample has 100,000 to 120,000 distinct CDR3 sequences; about 80% are singletons. No cell sorting was done before RNA was extracted from the tissue. Per germline, CDR1 SGHAT and CDR2 FQNNGV. This CDR3 region has 13 residues. This receptor was identified in a man in his 70s with non-small cell lung cancer. Sequencing was performed on lung tumor tissue. The V gene is TRBV11-2, the J gene TRBJ1-2, with D tentatively TRBD1 (5 bases). The CDR3 loop is CASNLTDNYGYTF. The CDR3 bases are TGTGCCAGCAACTTAACGGACAATTATGGCTACACCTTC.